This T cell receptor (beta chain) stems from a study of long-term antiretroviral therapy in people with HIV. Survey level was the resolution at which the v3.0 immunoSEQ assay ran. Here immunoSEQ multiplex PCR was the method, and the copy in TCRdb shows in-frame clones only, minus some. There are about 22,000 clones in the sample; around four fifths occur only once, and roughly 3.9% lies in the top ten. Whole-study findings and limits: Post-ART samples showed increased diversity that remained below transplant donor control levels.

The V gene's germline CDR1 is SGDLS and CDR2 YYNGEE. The V end lost 10 bases, the J end lost 6 bases, and 16 bases lay between the germline ends. This CDR3 contains 12 residues. As for this clone: Its antigen is as yet unknown.

V and J are TRBV9 and TRBJ1-2; D perhaps matches TRBD1 (5 bases). This TCR came from a man between 18 and 35 years old with HIV. This sample comprised unsorted PBMCs, obtained approximately 4 years after starting antiretroviral therapy. The CDR3: CAGPGPGDGYTF. The CDR3 nucleotides are TGTGCCGGACCGGGGCCGGGAGATGGCTACACCTTC. Full variable domain (remainder filled in from reference TRBV9 and TRBJ1-2): DSGVTQTPKHLITATGQRVTLRCSPRSGDLSVYWYQQSLDQGLQFLIQYYNGEERAKGNILERFSAQQFPDLHSELNLSSLELGDSALYFCAGPGPGDGYTFGSGTRLTVV.